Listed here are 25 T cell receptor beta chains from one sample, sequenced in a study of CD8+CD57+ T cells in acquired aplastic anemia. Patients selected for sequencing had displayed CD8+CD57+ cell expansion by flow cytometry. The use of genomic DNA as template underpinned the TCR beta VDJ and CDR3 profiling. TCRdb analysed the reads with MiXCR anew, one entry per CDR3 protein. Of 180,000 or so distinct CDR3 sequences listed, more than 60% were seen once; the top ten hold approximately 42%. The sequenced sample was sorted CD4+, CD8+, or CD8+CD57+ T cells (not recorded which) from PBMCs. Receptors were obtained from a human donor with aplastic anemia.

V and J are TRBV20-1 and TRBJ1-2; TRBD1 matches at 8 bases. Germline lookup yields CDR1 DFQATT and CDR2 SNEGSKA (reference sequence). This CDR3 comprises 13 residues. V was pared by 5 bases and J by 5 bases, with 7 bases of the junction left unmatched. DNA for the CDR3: TGCAGTGCTTCCATGACAGGGGAGTATGGCTACACCTTC. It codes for CSASMTGEYGYTF.

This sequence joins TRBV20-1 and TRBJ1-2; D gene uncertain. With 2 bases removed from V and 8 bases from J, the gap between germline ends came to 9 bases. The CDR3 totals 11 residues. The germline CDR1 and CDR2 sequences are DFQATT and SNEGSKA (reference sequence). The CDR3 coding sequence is TGCAGTGCTAGAAGGGTAGGGGGCTACACCTTC. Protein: CSARRVGGYTF.

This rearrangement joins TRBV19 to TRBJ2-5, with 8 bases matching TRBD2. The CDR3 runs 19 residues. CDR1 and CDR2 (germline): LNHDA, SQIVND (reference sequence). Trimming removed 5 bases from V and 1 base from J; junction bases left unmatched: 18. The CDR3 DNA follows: TGTGCCAGTAGTCCCAACCACGGGGGGGGCGAATCCTTCCAAGAGACCCAGTACTTC. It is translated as CASSPNHGGGESFQETQYF.

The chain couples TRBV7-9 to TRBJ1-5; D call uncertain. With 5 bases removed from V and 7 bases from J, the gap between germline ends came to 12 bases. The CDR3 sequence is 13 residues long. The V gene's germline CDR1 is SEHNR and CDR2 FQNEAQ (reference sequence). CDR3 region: CASSPDVHQPQHF. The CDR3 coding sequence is TGTGCCAGCAGCCCAGACGTCCACCAGCCCCAGCATTTT.

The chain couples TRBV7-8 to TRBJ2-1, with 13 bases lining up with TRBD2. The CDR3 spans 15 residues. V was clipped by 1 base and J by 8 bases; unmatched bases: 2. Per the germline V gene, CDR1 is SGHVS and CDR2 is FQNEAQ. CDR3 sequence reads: CASSLGTSGSHEQFF. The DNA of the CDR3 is TGTGCCAGCAGCTTAGGGACTAGCGGGAGCCATGAGCAGTTCTTC.

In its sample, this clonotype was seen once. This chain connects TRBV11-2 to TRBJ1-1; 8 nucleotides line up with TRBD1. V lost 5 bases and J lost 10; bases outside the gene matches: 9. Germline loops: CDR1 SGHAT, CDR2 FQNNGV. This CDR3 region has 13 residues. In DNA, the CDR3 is TGTGCCAGCAGCCGCGAGGTCGACAGGGGAGCTTTCTTT. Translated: CASSREVDRGAFF.

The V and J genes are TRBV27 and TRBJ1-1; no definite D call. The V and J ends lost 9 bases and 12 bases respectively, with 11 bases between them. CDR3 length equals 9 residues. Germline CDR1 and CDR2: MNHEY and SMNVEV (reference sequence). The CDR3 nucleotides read TGTGCCAGTCGCGAAGGGACTTTCTTT. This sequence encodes CASREGTFF.

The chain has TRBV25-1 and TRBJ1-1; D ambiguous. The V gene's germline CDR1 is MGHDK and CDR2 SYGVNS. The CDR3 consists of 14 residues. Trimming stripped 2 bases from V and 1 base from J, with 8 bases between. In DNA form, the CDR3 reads TGTGCCAGCAGTGAAGGACTAGCGAACACTGAAGCTTTCTTT. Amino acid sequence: CASSEGLANTEAFF.

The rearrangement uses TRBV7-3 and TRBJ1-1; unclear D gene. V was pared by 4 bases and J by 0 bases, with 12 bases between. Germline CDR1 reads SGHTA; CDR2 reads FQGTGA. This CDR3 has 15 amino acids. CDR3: CASSSAGGMNTEAFF. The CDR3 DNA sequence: TGTGCCAGCAGCTCCGCGGGCGGCATGAACACTGAAGCTTTCTTT.

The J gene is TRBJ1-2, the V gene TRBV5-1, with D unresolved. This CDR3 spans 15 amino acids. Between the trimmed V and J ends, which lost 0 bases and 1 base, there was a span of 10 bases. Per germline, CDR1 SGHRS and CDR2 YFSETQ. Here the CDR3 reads CASSLGGEGNYGYTF. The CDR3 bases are TGCGCCAGCAGCTTGGGCGGGGAAGGTAACTATGGCTACACCTTC.

The CDR3 region is CASSFNVREKLFF. In DNA form, the CDR3 reads TGTGCCAGCAGCTTCAACGTCCGAGAAAAACTGTTTTTT. The chain recombines TRBV5-6 with TRBJ1-4; D remains unclear. The CDR3 extends over 13 amino acids. Germline V gene lookup returns CDR1 SGHDT and CDR2 YYEEEE. V lost 2 bases to trimming and J lost 8 bases, with 10 bases between them.

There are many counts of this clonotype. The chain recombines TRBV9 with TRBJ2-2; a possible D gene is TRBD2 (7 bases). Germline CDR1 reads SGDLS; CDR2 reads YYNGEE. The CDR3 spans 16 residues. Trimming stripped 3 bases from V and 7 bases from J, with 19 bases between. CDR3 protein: CASSAVEGGGRGELFF. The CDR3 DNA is TGTGCCAGCAGCGCAGTGGAGGGGGGGGGCCGCGGGGAGCTGTTTTTT. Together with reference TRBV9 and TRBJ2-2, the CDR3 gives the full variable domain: DSGVTQTPKHLITATGQRVTLRCSPRSGDLSVYWYQQSLDQGLQFLIQYYNGEERAKGNILERFSAQQFPDLHSELNLSSLELGDSALYFCASSAVEGGGRGELFFGEGSRLTVL.

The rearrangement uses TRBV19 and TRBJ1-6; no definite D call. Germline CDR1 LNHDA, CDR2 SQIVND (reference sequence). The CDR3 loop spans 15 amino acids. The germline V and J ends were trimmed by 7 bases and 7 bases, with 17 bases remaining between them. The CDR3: CASTPSGSVNSPLHF. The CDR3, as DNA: TGTGCCAGTACACCCTCGGGATCCGTAAATTCACCCCTCCACTTT.

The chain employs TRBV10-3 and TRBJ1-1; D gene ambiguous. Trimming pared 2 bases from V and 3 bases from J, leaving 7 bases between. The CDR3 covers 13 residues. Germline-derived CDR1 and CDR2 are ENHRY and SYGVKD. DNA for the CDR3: TGTGCCATCAGTGAGCGGAGTTACACTGAAGCTTTCTTT. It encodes CAISERSYTEAFF.

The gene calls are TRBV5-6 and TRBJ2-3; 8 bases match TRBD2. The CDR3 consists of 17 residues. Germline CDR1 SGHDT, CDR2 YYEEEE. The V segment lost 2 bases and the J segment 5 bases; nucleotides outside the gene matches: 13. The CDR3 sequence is CASSFSPWAGGLDTQYF. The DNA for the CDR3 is TGTGCCAGCAGCTTTAGCCCTTGGGCGGGGGGATTAGATACGCAGTATTTT.

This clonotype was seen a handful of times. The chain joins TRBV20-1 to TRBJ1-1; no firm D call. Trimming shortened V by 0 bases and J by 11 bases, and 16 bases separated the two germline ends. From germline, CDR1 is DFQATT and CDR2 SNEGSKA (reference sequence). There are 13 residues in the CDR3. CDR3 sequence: CSARDRGRMMAFF. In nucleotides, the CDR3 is TGCAGTGCTAGAGATCGAGGGAGGATGATGGCTTTCTTT.

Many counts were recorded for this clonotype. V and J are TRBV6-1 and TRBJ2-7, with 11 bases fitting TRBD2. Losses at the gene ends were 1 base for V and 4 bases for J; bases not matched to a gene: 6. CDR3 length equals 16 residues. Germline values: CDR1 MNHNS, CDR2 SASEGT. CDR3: CASSEEGTSGAYEQYF. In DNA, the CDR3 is TGTGCCAGCAGTGAAGAGGGGACTAGCGGTGCTTACGAGCAGTACTTC.

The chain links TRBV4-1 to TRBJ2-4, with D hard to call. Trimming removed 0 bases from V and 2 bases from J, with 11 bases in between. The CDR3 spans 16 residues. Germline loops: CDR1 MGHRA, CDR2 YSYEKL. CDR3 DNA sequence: TGCGCCAGCAGCCAAGAACCGGCCCCCTCCAAAAACATTCAGTACTTC. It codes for CASSQEPAPSKNIQYF.

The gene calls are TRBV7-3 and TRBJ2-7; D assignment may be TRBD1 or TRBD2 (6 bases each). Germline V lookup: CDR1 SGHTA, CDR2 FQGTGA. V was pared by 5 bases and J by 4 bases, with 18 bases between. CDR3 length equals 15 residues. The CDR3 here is CASSHPTGALYEQYF. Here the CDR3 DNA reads TGTGCCAGCAGCCACCCCACGGGGGCCCTGTACGAGCAGTACTTC.

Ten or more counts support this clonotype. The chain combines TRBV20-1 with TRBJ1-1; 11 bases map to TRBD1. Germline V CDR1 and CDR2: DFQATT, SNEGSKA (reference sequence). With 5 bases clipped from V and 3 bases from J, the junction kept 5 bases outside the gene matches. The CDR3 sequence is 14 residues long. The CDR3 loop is CSAAGQGGDTEAFF. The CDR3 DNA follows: TGCAGTGCTGCGGGACAGGGGGGCGACACTGAAGCTTTCTTT.

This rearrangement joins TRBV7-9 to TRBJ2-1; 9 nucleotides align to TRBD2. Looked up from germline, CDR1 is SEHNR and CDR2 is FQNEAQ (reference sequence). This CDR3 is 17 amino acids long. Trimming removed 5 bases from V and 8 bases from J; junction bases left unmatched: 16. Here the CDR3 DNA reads TGTGCCAGCAGCCCCATGAAGGCTAGCGGGGCGCCCTATGAGCAGTTCTTC. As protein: CASSPMKASGAPYEQFF.

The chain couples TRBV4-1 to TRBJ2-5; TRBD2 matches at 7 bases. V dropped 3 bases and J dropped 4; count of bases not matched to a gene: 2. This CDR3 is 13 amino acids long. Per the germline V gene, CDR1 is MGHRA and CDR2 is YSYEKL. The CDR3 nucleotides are TGCGCCAGCAGCCACCGGGGGGTAGAGACCCAGTACTTC. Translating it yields CASSHRGVETQYF.

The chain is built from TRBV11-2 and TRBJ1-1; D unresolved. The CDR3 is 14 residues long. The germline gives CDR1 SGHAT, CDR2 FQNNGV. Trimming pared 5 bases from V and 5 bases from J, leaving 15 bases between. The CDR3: CASSQEGRWTEAFF. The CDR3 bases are TGTGCCAGCAGCCAAGAGGGCAGGTGGACTGAAGCTTTCTTT.

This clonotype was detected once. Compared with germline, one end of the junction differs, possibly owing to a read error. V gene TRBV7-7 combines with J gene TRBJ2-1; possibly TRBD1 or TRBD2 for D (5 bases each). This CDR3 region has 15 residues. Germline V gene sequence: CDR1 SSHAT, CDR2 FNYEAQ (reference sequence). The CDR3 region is CASGLDGTEYNEQFF. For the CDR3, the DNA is TGTGCCAGCGGCTTAGACGGGACGGAGTACAATGAGCAGTTCTTC.

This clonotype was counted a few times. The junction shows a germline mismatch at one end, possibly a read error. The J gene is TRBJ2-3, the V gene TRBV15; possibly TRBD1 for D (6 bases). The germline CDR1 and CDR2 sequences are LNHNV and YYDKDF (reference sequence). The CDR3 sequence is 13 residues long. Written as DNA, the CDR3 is TGTGCCACCGGGGGCAGGGGTGCAGATACGCAGTGTTTT. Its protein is CATGGRGADTQCF.